This TCR beta chain is from a study of blood T cells in healthy people across ages. This CDR3 has 17 amino acids. Germline V gene lookup returns CDR1 SGHVS and CDR2 FQNEAQ. The germline V and J ends were trimmed by 1 base and 8 bases, with 23 bases remaining between them. Combining a sample-barcoded 5' primer with a J-beta primer mix, a second PCR ran for roughly 7 to 12 cycles. Every cDNA molecule carried a tag from a template-switch adaptor bearing 12 random nucleotides. Using its own MiXCR run on the 5' RACE reads, TCRdb lists one record per CDR3 protein. The data hold 1.2 million to 1.5 million distinct CDR3 sequences, with around 55% observed a single time. A minimum of 6.5 million PBMCs was isolated per sample.

The receptor was isolated from a man younger than 30 in good health. Sequenced sample: blood. V and J are TRBV7-8 and TRBJ1-2; a possible D gene is TRBD1 (5 bases). The DNA of the CDR3 is TGTGCCAGCAGCTTAGATTCACTGGGACGCAAAAAGGGGGGCTACACCTTC. It specifies CASSLDSLGRKKGGYTF.